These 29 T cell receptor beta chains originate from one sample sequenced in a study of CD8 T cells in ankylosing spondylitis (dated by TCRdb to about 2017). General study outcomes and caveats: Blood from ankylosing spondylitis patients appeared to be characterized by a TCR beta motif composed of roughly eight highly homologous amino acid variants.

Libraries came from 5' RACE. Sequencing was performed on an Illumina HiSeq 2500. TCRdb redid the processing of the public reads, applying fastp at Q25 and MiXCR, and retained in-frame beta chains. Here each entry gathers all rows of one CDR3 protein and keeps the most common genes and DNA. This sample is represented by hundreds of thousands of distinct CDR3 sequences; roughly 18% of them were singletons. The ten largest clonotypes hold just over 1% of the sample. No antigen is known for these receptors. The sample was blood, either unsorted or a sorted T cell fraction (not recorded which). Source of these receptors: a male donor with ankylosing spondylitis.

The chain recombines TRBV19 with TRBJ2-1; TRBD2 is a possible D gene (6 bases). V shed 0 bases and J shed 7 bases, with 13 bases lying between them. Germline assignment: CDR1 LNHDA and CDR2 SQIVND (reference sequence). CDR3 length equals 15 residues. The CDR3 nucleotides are TGTGCCAGTAGTATAGATTGGCGGGGTGCGAATGAGCAGTTCTTC. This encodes CASSIDWRGANEQFF.

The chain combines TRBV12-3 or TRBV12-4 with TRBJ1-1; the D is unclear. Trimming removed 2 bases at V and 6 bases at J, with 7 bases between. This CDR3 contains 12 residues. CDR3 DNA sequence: TGTGCCAGCAGTTTATATAGGTCTGAAGCTTTCTTT. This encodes CASSLYRSEAFF.

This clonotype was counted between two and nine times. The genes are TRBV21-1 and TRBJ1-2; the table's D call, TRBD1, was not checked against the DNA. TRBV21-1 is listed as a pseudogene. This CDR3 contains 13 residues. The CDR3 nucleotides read TGTGCCAGCAGCATACAGGGTACCTATGGCTACACCTTC. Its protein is CASSIQGTYGYTF.

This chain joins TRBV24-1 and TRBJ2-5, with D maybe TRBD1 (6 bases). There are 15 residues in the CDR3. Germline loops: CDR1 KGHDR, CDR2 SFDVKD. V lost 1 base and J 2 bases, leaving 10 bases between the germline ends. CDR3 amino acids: CATSDFVQGQETQYF. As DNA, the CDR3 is TGTGCCACCAGTGATTTTGTGCAGGGGCAAGAGACCCAGTACTTC.

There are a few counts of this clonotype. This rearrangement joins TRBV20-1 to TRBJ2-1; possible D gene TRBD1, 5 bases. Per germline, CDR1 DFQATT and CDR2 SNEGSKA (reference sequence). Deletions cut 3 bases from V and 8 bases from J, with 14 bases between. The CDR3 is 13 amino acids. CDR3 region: CSASKVQGYEQFF. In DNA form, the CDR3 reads TGCAGTGCTAGTAAGGTCCAGGGCTATGAGCAGTTCTTC.

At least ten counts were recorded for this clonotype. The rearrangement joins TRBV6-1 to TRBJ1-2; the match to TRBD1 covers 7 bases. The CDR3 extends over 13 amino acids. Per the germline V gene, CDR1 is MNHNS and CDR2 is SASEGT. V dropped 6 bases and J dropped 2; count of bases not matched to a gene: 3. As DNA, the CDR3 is TGTGCCAGCAGCCGGGGACAGAACTATGGCTACACCTTC. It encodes CASSRGQNYGYTF.

In DNA, the CDR3 is TGTGCCAGCACCCAATTGGGGGGGACGAGCTCTGGGGCCAACGTCCTGACTTTC. The encoded protein is CASTQLGGTSSGANVLTF. This chain links TRBV5-6 with TRBJ2-6, with 7 bases identical to TRBD2. The CDR3 has 18 residues. CDR1 and CDR2 from the germline V gene are SGHDT and YYEEEE. V shed 6 bases and J 0 bases; nucleotides not matched to a gene: 12.

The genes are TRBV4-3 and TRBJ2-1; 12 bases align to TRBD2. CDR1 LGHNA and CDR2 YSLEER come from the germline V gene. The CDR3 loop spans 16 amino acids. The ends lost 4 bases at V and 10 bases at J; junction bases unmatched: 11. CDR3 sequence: CASSLTEGLAGLEQFF. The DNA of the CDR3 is TGCGCCAGCAGCCTGACGGAGGGACTAGCGGGCCTGGAGCAGTTCTTC.

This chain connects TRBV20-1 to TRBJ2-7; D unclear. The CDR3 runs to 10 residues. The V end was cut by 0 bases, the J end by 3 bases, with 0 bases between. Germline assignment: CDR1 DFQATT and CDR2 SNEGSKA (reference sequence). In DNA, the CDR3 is TGCAGTGCTAGAGACTACGAGCAGTACTTC. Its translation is CSARDYEQYF.

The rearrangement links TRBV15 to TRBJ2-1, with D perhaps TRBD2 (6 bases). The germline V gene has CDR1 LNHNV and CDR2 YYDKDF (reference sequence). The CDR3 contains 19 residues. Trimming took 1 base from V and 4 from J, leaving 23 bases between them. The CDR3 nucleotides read TGTGCCACCAGCAGAGTCCGGGCGGGAATCTCCCATACATACAATGAGCAGTTCTTC. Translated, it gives CATSRVRAGISHTYNEQFF.

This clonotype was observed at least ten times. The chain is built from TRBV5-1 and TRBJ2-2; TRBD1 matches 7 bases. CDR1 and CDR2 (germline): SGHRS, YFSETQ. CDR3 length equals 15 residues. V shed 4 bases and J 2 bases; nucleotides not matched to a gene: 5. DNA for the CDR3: TGCGCCAGCAGCCCCCGGGACAGAAACACCGGGGAGCTGTTTTTT. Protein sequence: CASSPRDRNTGELFF.

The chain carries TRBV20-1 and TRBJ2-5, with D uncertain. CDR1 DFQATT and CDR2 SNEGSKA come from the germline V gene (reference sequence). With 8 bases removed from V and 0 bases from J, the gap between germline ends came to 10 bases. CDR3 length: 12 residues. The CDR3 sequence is CSTLKYQETQYF. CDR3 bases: TGCAGTACTCTGAAGTACCAAGAGACCCAGTACTTC.

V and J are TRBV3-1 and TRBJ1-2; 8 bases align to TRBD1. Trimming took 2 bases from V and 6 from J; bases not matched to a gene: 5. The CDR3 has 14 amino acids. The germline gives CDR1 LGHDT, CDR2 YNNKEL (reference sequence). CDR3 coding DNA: TGTGCCAGCAGCCAACTGACAGGGGAAAATGGCTACACCTTC. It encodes CASSQLTGENGYTF.

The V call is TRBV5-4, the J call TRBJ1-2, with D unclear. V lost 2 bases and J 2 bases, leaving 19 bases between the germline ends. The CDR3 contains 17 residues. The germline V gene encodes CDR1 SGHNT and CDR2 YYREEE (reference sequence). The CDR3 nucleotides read TGTGCCAGCAGCTTTCTTAGGCCCTCCAGCTACAACTATGGCTACACCTTC. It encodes CASSFLRPSSYNYGYTF.

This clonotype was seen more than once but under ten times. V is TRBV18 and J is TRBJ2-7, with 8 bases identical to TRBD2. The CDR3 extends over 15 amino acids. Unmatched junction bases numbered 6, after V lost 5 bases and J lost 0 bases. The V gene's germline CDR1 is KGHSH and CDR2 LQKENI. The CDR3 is CASSELAASSYEQYF. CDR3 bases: TGTGCCAGCTCAGAACTAGCGGCCAGCTCCTACGAGCAGTACTTC.

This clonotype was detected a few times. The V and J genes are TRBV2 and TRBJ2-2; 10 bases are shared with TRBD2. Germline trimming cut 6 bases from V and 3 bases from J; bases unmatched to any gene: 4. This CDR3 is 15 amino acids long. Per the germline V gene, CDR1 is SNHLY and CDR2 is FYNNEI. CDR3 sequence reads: CASSRTSGYTGELFF. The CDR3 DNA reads TGTGCCAGCAGCAGGACTAGCGGCTACACCGGGGAGCTGTTTTTT.

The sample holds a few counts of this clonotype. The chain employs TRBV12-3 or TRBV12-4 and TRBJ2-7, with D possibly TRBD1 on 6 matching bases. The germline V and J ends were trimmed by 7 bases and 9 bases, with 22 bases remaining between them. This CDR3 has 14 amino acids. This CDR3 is CASTQGGVSLGQYF. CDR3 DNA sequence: TGTGCCAGCACTCAAGGGGGAGTCAGTCTCGGGCAGTACTTC.

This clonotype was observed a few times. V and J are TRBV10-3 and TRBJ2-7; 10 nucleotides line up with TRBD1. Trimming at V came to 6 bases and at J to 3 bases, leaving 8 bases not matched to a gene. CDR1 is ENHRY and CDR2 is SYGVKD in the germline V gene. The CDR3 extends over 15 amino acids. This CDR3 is CAIRAGTGEIYEQYF. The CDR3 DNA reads TGTGCCATCAGAGCTGGGACAGGGGAAATCTACGAGCAGTACTTC.

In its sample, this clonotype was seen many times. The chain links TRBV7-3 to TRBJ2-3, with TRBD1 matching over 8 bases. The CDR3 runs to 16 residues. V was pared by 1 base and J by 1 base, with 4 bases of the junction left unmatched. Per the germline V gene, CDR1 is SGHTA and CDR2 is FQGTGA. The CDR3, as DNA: TGTGCCAGCAGCTTAAAGGGGGGACAGGGCACAGATACGCAGTATTTT. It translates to CASSLKGGQGTDTQYF.

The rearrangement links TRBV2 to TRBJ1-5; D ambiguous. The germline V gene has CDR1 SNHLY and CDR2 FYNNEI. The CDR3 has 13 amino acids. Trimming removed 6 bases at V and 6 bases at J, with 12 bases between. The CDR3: CASSIPPSQPQHF. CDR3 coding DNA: TGTGCCAGCAGCATCCCGCCCTCTCAGCCCCAGCATTTT.

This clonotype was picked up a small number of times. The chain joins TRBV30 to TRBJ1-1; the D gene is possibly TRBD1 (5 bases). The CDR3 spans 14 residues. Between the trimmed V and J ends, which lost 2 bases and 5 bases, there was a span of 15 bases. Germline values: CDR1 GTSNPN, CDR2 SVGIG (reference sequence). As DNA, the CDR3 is TGTGCCTGGAGTCTGACATTCGGGGCTACTGAAGCTTTCTTT. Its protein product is CAWSLTFGATEAFF. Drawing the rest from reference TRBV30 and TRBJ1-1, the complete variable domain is SQTIHQWPATLVQPVGSPLSLECTVEGTSNPNLYWYRQAAGRGLQLLFYSVGIGQISSEVPQNLSASRPQDRQFILSSKKLLLSDSGFYLCAWSLTFGATEAFFGQGTRLTVV.

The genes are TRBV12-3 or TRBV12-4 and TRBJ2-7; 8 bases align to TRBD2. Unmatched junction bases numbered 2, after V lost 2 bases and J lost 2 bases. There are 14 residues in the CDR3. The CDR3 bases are TGTGCCAGCAGTTTAATCGGGGGGGCCTACGAGCAGTACTTC. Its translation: CASSLIGGAYEQYF.

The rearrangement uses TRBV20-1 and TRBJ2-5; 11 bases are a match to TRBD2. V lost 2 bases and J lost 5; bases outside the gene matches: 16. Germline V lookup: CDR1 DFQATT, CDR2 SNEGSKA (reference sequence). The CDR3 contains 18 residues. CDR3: CSARQDRVAGGQLETQYF. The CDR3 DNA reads TGCAGTGCTAGACAGGACAGGGTAGCGGGAGGGCAGTTGGAGACCCAGTACTTC.

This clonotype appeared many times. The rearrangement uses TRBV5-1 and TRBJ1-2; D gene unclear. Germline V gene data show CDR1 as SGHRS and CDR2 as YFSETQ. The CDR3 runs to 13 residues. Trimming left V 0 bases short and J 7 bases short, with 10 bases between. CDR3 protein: CASSLEGLVGYTF. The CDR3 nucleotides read TGCGCCAGCAGCTTGGAAGGGTTGGTTGGCTACACCTTC.

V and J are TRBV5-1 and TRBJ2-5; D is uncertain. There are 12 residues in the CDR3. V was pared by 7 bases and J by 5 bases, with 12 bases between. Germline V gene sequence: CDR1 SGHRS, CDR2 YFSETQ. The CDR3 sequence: CASGLLGETQYF. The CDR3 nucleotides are TGCGCCAGCGGTTTGTTGGGCGAGACCCAGTACTTC.

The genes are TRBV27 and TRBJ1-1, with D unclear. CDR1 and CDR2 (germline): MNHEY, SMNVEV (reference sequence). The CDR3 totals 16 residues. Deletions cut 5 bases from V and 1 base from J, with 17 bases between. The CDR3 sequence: CASSNGGSRGNTEAFF. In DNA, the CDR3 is TGTGCCAGCAGTAACGGCGGGTCCCGTGGGAACACTGAAGCTTTCTTT.

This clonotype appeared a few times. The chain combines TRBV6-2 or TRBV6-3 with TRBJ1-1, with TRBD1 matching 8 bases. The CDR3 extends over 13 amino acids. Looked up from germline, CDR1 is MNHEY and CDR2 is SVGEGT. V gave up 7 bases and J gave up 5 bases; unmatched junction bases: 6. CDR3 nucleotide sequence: TGTGCCAGCACCGGACAGGGTTGGACTGAAGCTTTCTTT. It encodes CASTGQGWTEAFF.

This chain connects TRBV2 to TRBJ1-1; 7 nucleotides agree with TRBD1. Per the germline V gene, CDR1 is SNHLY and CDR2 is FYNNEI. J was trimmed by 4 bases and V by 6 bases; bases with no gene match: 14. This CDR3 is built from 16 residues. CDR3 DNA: TGTGCCAGCAGACCCAGCGGACAGGTCAAGGGCACTGAAGCTTTCTTT. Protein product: CASRPSGQVKGTEAFF.

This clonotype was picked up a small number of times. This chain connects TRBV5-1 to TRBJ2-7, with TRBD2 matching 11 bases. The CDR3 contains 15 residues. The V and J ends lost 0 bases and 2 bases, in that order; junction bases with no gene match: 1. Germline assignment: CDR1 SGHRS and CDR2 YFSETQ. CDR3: CASSLATSGTYEQYF. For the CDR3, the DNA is TGCGCCAGCAGCTTGGCGACTAGCGGGACCTACGAGCAGTACTTC.